Presented here are 12 T cell receptor beta chains from one specimen sequenced in a study of blood T cell repertoires in COVID-19. TCRdb keeps only in-frame clones here, not all; method: immunoSEQ multiplex PCR. The sample has roughly 420,000 clones, roughly 90% seen once. Sequencing input: PBMCs or T cells enriched from blood (not recorded which). All receptors come from a woman aged 30 to 39 with acute COVID-19.

V usage is TRBV7-8 and J usage is TRBJ1-5, with D possibly TRBD1 on 5 matching bases. CDR1 is SGHVS and CDR2 is FQNEAQ in the germline V gene. The CDR3 is made up of 15 amino acids. V lost 3 bases and J lost 1, with 10 bases in between. The CDR3 nucleotides are TGTGCCAGCAGCTTCGACAGTGAAAGCAATCAGCCCCAGCATTTT. This codes for CASSFDSESNQPQHF.

A few counts support this clone. The V gene is TRBV18, the J gene TRBJ2-1, with D possibly TRBD2 on 5 matching bases. This CDR3 comprises 13 residues. The germline gives CDR1 KGHSH, CDR2 LQKENI. Trimming took 5 bases from V and 5 from J, leaving 10 bases between them. DNA for the CDR3: TGTGCCAGCTCAATTTTAGCGAACAATGAGCAGTTCTTC. This sequence encodes CASSILANNEQFF. The whole variable domain, remainder taken from reference TRBV18 and TRBJ2-1, is NAGVMQNPRHLVRRRGQEARLRCSPMKGHSHVYWYRQLPEEGLKFMVYLQKENIIDESGMPKERFSAEFPKEGPSILRIQQVVRGDSAAYFCASSILANNEQFFGPGTRLTVL.

The chain joins TRBV11-1 to TRBJ1-2; D ambiguous. V gave up 1 base and J gave up 0 bases, with 6 bases separating them. This CDR3 is 14 amino acids long. Germline V lookup: CDR1 SGHAT, CDR2 FQDESV (reference sequence). The CDR3 nucleotides read TGTGCCAGCAGCTTAGGGGGAGCTAACTATGGCTACACCTTC. Translation gives CASSLGGANYGYTF.

This clone was found a few times. The J gene is TRBJ1-4, the V gene TRBV10-2, with D uncertain. Between the trimmed V and J ends, which lost 7 bases and 7 bases, there was a span of 16 bases. CDR3 size: 14 residues. Germline values: CDR1 WSHSY, CDR2 SAAADI. In nucleotides, the CDR3 is TGCGCCAGCACGGATGGCGGTGGAGTTGAAAAACTGTTTTTT. As protein: CASTDGGGVEKLFF.

This clone was seen repeatedly, ten times or more. CDR3 coding DNA: TGTGCCAGCAGTGAAGCGGGACAGGCCAGCTCCTACGAGCAGTACTTC. Protein: CASSEAGQASSYEQYF. The chain joins TRBV6-1 to TRBJ2-7; 8 positions match TRBD1. There are 16 residues in the CDR3. Unmatched junction bases numbered 4, after V lost 0 bases and J lost 0 bases. The germline CDR1 and CDR2 sequences are MNHNS and SASEGT.

The chain couples TRBV9 to TRBJ1-2, with TRBD1 identical over 8 bases. The germline V gene has CDR1 SGDLS and CDR2 YYNGEE. V lost 3 bases and J lost 4; bases outside the gene matches: 5. The CDR3 spans 14 residues. The CDR3 region is CASSAVQGGYGYTF. DNA for the CDR3: TGTGCCAGCAGCGCCGTACAGGGGGGCTATGGCTACACCTTC.

This chain uses TRBV6-5 with TRBJ1-1; TRBD1 matches 7 bases. The CDR3 has 15 residues. Germline loops: CDR1 MNHEY, CDR2 SVGAGI. J was trimmed by 4 bases and V by 5 bases; bases with no gene match: 10. CDR3 coding DNA: TGTGCCAGCAGTAAGGCGAGGGGGCCTGGCACTGAAGCTTTCTTT. Encoded protein: CASSKARGPGTEAFF.

This chain joins TRBV10-2 and TRBJ1-2; 12 nucleotides align to TRBD1. Trimming took 1 base from V and 4 from J; bases not matched to a gene: 4. The CDR3 length is 16 residues. CDR1 is WSHSY, CDR2 SAAADI, per germline. The CDR3: CASSECGTGGCYGYTF. Written as DNA, the CDR3 is TGCGCCAGCAGTGAGTGCGGGACAGGGGGCTGCTATGGCTACACCTTC.

This chain connects TRBV9 to TRBJ2-3; 9 positions agree with TRBD1. Germline lookup yields CDR1 SGDLS and CDR2 YYNGEE. Losses at the gene ends were 4 bases for V and 3 bases for J; bases not matched to a gene: 6. This CDR3 spans 15 amino acids. CDR3 in DNA: TGTGCCAGCAGCCCCCGGACAGGGGAGACAGATACGCAGTATTTT. Its translation: CASSPRTGETDTQYF.

This clone was seen a few times. The chain uses TRBV25-1 and TRBJ1-2, with D tentatively TRBD1 (5 bases). CDR1 is MGHDK and CDR2 is SYGVNS in the germline V gene. The CDR3 extends over 12 amino acids. The V and J ends lost 9 bases and 3 bases respectively, with 11 bases between them. The CDR3 reads CASRDSYYGYTF. The DNA for the CDR3 is TGTGCCAGTAGAGACAGCTACTATGGCTACACCTTC.

J is TRBJ2-6 and V is TRBV6-2 or TRBV6-3, with TRBD1 as a possible D gene (5 bases). The germline V gene encodes CDR1 MNHEY and CDR2 SVGEGT. V dropped 0 bases and J dropped 9 bases, with 12 bases sitting between them. There are 15 residues in the CDR3. For the CDR3, the DNA is TGTGCCAGCAGTTACTCTTGGCGACAGTTCAACGTCCTGACTTTC. This translates into CASSYSWRQFNVLTF.

The V gene is TRBV28, the J gene TRBJ2-5, with D hard to call. Between the trimmed V and J ends, which lost 6 bases and 5 bases, there was a span of 7 bases. CDR1 and CDR2 from the germline V gene are MDHEN and SYDVKM. The CDR3 totals 11 residues. The CDR3 DNA reads as TGTGCCAGCAGCAAAGAGGAGACCCAGTACTTC. It specifies CASSKEETQYF.